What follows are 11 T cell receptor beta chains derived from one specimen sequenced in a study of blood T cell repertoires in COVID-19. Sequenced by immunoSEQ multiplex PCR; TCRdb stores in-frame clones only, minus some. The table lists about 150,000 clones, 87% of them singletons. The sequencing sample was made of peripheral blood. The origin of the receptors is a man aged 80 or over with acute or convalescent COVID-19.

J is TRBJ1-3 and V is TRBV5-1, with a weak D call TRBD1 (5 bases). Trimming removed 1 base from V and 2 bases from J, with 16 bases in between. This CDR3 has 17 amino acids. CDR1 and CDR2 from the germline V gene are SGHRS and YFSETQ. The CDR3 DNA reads TGCGCCAGCAGCTTGAGCACGCAGGGTACTGCTGGAAACACCATATATTTT. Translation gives CASSLSTQGTAGNTIYF.

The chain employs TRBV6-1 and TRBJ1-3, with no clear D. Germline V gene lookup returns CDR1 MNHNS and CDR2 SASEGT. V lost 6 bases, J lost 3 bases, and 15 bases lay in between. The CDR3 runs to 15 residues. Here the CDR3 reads CASSSVEDLGNTIYF. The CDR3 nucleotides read TGTGCCAGCAGCTCGGTGGAGGATCTTGGAAACACCATATATTTT.

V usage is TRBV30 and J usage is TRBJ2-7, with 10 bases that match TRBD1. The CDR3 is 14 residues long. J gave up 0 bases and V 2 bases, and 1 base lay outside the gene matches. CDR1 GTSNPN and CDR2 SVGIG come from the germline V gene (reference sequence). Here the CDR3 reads CAWSWTGGSYEQYF. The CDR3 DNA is TGTGCCTGGAGTTGGACAGGGGGCTCCTACGAGCAGTACTTC.

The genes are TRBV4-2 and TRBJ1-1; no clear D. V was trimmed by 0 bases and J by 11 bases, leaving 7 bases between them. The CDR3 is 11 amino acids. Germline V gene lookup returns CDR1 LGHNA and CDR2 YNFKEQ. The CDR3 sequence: CASSQDRRAFF. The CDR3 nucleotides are TGTGCCAGCAGCCAAGATAGGAGGGCTTTCTTT.

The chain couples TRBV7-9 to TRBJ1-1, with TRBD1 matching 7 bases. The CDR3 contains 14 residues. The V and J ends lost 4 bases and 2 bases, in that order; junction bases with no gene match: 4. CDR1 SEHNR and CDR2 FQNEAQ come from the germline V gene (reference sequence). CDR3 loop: CASSSDRYNTEAFF. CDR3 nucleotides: TGTGCCAGCAGCTCGGACAGGTATAACACTGAAGCTTTCTTT.

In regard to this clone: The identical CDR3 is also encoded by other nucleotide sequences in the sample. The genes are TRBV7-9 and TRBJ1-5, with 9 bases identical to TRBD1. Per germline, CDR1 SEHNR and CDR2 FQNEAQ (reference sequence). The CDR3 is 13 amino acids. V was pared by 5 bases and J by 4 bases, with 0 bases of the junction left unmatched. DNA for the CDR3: TGTGCCAGCAGCGGACAGGGGAATCAGCCCCAGCATTTT. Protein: CASSGQGNQPQHF.

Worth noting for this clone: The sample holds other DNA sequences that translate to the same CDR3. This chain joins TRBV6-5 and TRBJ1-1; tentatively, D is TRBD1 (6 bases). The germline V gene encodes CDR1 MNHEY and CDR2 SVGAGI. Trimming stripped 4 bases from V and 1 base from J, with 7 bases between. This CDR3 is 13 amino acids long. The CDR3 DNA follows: TGTGCCAGCAGTTCACAGGGGAACACTGAAGCTTTCTTT. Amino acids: CASSSQGNTEAFF.

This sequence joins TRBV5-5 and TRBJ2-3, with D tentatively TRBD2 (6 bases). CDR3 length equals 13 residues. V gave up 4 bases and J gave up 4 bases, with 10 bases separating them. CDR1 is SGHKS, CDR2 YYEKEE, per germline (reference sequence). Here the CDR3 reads CASSAGLSDTQYF. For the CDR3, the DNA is TGTGCCAGCAGCGCGGGACTCTCAGATACGCAGTATTTT.

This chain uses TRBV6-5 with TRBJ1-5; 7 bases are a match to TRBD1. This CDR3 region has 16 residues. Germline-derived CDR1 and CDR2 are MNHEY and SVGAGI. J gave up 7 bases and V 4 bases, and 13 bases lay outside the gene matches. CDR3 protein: CASSSVGQAWGQPQHF. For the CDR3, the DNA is TGTGCCAGCAGTTCCGTTGGACAGGCCTGGGGGCAGCCCCAGCATTTT.

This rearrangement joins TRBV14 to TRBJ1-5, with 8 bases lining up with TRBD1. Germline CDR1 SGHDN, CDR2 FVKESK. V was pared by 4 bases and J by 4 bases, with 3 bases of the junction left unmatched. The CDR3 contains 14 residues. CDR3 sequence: CASSPTGGNQPQHF. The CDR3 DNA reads TGTGCCAGCAGCCCTACAGGGGGTAATCAGCCCCAGCATTTT.

CDR3: CASSLAGRNIQYF. The CDR3 DNA reads TGTGCCAGCAGTTTAGCGGGCCGGAACATTCAGTACTTC. This chain joins TRBV12-3 or TRBV12-4 and TRBJ2-4; unclear D gene. The germline V and J ends were trimmed by 0 bases and 7 bases, with 7 bases remaining between them. CDR3 length equals 13 residues.